These 14 T cell receptor beta chains share one sample of origin, sequenced in a study of cytomegalovirus exposure and HLA in healthy donors. 60 Vbeta and 13 Jbeta primers were used in PCR. Method: immunoSEQ multiplex PCR; TCRdb's copy keeps in-frame clones and lacks some. The top ten hold under 2% of the sample, which has a few hundred thousand clones, around 79% seen once. Sequencing was carried out using PBMCs. The receptor source for this set is a young man in good health and CMV-seronegative.

The chain links TRBV4-2 to TRBJ2-3; 10 nucleotides line up with TRBD2. The CDR3 length is 16 residues. Per the germline V gene, CDR1 is LGHNA and CDR2 is YNFKEQ. V shed 5 bases and J 0 bases; nucleotides not matched to a gene: 5. CDR3 coding DNA: TGTGCCAGCAGCTTTCGGACTAGCGGTAGCACAGATACGCAGTATTTT. Protein: CASSFRTSGSTDTQYF.

The rearrangement links TRBV30 to TRBJ2-5; TRBD1 aligns across 10 bases. The J call may be incorrect, as the DNA end agrees better with TRBJ2-7. Germline loops: CDR1 GTSNPN, CDR2 SVGIG (reference sequence). This CDR3 region has 13 residues. CDR3 region: CAWSDRGLYEQYF. The CDR3 coding sequence is TGTGCCTGGTCCGACAGGGGGCTGTACGAGCAGTACTTC.

This clone was counted between two and nine times. The chain is built from TRBV29-1 and TRBJ2-2; D is unresolved. V shed 6 bases and J shed 7 bases, with 6 bases lying between them. The CDR3 is 10 residues long. Germline lookup yields CDR1 SQVTM and CDR2 ANQGSEA. The CDR3 DNA reads TGCAGCGTGAGTGACGGGGAGCTGTTTTTT. Translating it yields CSVSDGELFF.

The rearrangement links TRBV6-5 to TRBJ2-7, with TRBD1 matching 9 bases. In germline, CDR1 is MNHEY, CDR2 SVGAGI. There are 13 residues in the CDR3. V was clipped by 6 bases and J by 2 bases; unmatched bases: 2. Here the CDR3 reads CASRGTGTYEQYF. The CDR3 DNA is TGTGCCAGCAGAGGGACAGGGACCTACGAGCAGTACTTC.

This sequence joins TRBV10-3 and TRBJ2-6, with no clear D. Germline CDR1 and CDR2: ENHRY and SYGVKD. The CDR3 is made up of 16 amino acids. V dropped 1 base and J dropped 0 bases, with 7 bases sitting between them. CDR3 nucleotides: TGTGCCATCAGTGAGTACCAGGACTCTGGGGCCAACGTCCTGACTTTC. Its protein product is CAISEYQDSGANVLTF.

The chain recombines TRBV4-2 with TRBJ2-4; 14 bases agree with TRBD2. With 3 bases clipped from V and 3 bases from J, the junction kept 7 bases outside the gene matches. Per germline, CDR1 LGHNA and CDR2 YNFKEQ. The CDR3 length is 18 residues. In DNA, the CDR3 is TGTGCCAGCAGCCAGACCGGGACTAGCGGGAGAGGCAAAAACATTCAGTACTTC. Translating it yields CASSQTGTSGRGKNIQYF.

The chain recombines TRBV6-5 with TRBJ1-1; D is perhaps TRBD1 (6 bases). Per germline, CDR1 MNHEY and CDR2 SVGAGI. V was cut by 6 bases and J by 1 base, with 12 bases left in between. CDR3 length: 14 amino acids. The CDR3 sequence is CASSLLGANTEAFF. CDR3 sequence (DNA): TGTGCCAGCAGCCTCTTGGGGGCGAACACTGAAGCTTTCTTT.

Concerning this clone itself: Germline is not matched at one junction end, which may reflect a read error. V gene TRBV7-3 combines with J gene TRBJ1-2; TRBD1 matches 8 bases. This CDR3 is built from 13 residues. Germline CDR1 is SGHTA and CDR2 is FQGTGA. The CDR3 here is CANSLTGGYGYTF. CDR3 in DNA: TGTGCCAACAGCTTAACAGGGGGCTATGGCTACACCTTC. Variable domain in full (rest from reference TRBV7-3 and TRBJ1-2): GAGVSQTPSNKVTEKGKYVELRCDPISGHTALYWYRQSLGQGPEFLIYFQGTGAADDSGLPNDRFFAVRPEGSVSTLKIQRTERGDSAVYLCANSLTGGYGYTFGSGTRLTVV.

Details on this clone: This same CDR3 is encoded by further DNA sequences in the sample. The V and J genes are TRBV5-4 and TRBJ2-5; D not resolved. The CDR3 has 12 residues. The germline CDR1 and CDR2 sequences are SGHNT and YYREEE (reference sequence). Trimming took 0 bases from V and 5 from J, leaving 5 bases between them. Here the CDR3 DNA reads TGTGCCAGCAGCTTGGGCGCGGAGACCCAGTACTTC. It is translated as CASSLGAETQYF.

The chain carries TRBV25-1 and TRBJ2-7; possible D gene TRBD1, 6 bases. This CDR3 has 14 amino acids. V was pared by 4 bases and J by 4 bases, with 14 bases between. The V gene's germline CDR1 is MGHDK and CDR2 SYGVNS. The CDR3 protein is CASSAYGQIYEQYF. The CDR3 DNA reads as TGTGCCAGCAGTGCATACGGACAGATTTACGAGCAGTACTTC.

The CDR3 here is CASSERSQGLNQPQHF. In DNA, the CDR3 is TGTGCCAGCAGTGAAAGAAGCCAGGGTCTCAATCAGCCCCAGCATTTT. The rearrangement links TRBV2 to TRBJ1-5, with TRBD1 as a possible D gene (5 bases). In germline, CDR1 is SNHLY, CDR2 FYNNEI. Trimming took off 2 bases at V and 3 bases at J, with 14 bases between the two ends. CDR3 size: 16 residues.

The rearrangement uses TRBV7-2 and TRBJ2-5; 10 bases match TRBD1. Germline V CDR1 and CDR2: SGHTA, FQGNSA. The V gene end was trimmed by 5 bases and the J gene end by 4 bases; junction bases not matched to a gene: 7. The CDR3 spans 15 residues. The CDR3 DNA reads as TGTGCCAGCAGCCGCAGGACAGGGGGTGGAGAGACCCAGTACTTC. Amino acids: CASSRRTGGGETQYF.

The J gene is TRBJ1-4, the V gene TRBV5-1, with TRBD1 matching 7 bases. Germline values: CDR1 SGHRS, CDR2 YFSETQ. J gave up 4 bases and V 0 bases, and 3 bases lay outside the gene matches. The length of the CDR3 is 15 residues. Written as DNA, the CDR3 is TGCGCCAGCAGCTTGGACAGGGGACTTAATGAAAAACTGTTTTTT. This translates into CASSLDRGLNEKLFF.

The rearrangement links TRBV6-1 to TRBJ1-3, with D possibly matching TRBD1 (6 bases). The V and J ends lost 2 bases and 0 bases respectively, with 11 bases between them. CDR3 length: 16 residues. Germline V CDR1 and CDR2: MNHNS, SASEGT. CDR3: CASSEPGAFSGNTIYF. The CDR3 region has the DNA TGTGCCAGCAGTGAACCAGGGGCTTTCTCTGGAAACACCATATATTTT.